Listed here are 11 T cell receptor beta chains from one sample, sequenced in a study of T cell changes during pregnancy in multiple sclerosis. Produced via immunoSEQ multiplex PCR; TCRdb's table is partial and in-frame only. The sample shows tens of thousands of clones, roughly 93% of them seen only once. Sample: peripheral blood, taken in the third trimester of pregnancy. Receptors originate from a female donor with multiple sclerosis, enrolled in a pregnancy study.

This chain uses TRBV7-9 with TRBJ2-1, with D tentatively TRBD2 (6 bases). Germline V gene lookup returns CDR1 SEHNR and CDR2 FQNEAQ (reference sequence). Trimming removed 0 bases from V and 4 bases from J, with 13 bases in between. This CDR3 has 16 residues. The CDR3 region is CASSLAGGWAYNEQFF. CDR3 DNA: TGTGCCAGCAGCTTAGCAGGAGGGTGGGCTTACAATGAGCAGTTCTTC.

V is TRBV19 and J is TRBJ1-4; 7 bases map to TRBD1. Trimming at V came to 5 bases and at J to 9 bases, leaving 9 bases not matched to a gene. The germline V gene has CDR1 LNHDA and CDR2 SQIVND (reference sequence). CDR3 size: 14 residues. CDR3 loop: CASSGLRDRKKLFF. CDR3 DNA sequence: TGTGCCAGTAGTGGCCTCCGGGACAGAAAAAAACTGTTTTTT.

The J gene is TRBJ2-7, the V gene TRBV5-4; 8 nucleotides match TRBD2. Germline CDR1 is SGHNT and CDR2 is YYREEE (reference sequence). The CDR3 loop spans 16 amino acids. V dropped 0 bases and J dropped 0; count of bases not matched to a gene: 5. The CDR3: CASSLVGGGPSYEQYF. The CDR3 region has the DNA TGTGCCAGCAGCTTGGTAGGCGGGGGGCCCTCCTACGAGCAGTACTTC.

This clone appeared once. The chain couples TRBV30 to TRBJ2-3, with 7 bases matching TRBD1. The CDR3 consists of 15 residues. V was clipped by 4 bases and J by 0 bases; unmatched bases: 7. Per the germline V gene, CDR1 is GTSNPN and CDR2 is SVGIG (reference sequence). CDR3 coding DNA: TGTGCCTGGAAAGCGGTGGACAGGAGCACAGATACGCAGTATTTT. Translating it yields CAWKAVDRSTDTQYF.

V usage is TRBV7-8 and J usage is TRBJ1-3; D may be TRBD1 (6 bases). Deletions cut 1 base from V and 2 bases from J, with 12 bases between. From germline, CDR1 is SGHVS and CDR2 FQNEAQ. The CDR3 length is 16 residues. The CDR3 sequence is CASSLGSRGAGNTIYF. The DNA of the CDR3 is TGTGCCAGCAGCTTAGGTTCCAGGGGAGCTGGAAACACCATATATTTT.

This chain uses TRBV4-1 with TRBJ2-7; tentative D call: TRBD1 (6 bases). Trimming shortened V by 4 bases and J by 0 bases, and 13 bases separated the two germline ends. The CDR3 totals 15 residues. Germline-derived CDR1 and CDR2 are MGHRA and YSYEKL. The CDR3 reads CASSPLRGSSYEQYF. The CDR3 DNA is TGCGCCAGCAGCCCCCTCAGGGGAAGCTCCTACGAGCAGTACTTC.

CDR3 nucleotides: TGTGCCAGCAGCCTTGACCGGGGAAGCGGTGAGCAGTTCTTC. It codes for CASSLDRGSGEQFF. This rearrangement joins TRBV7-3 to TRBJ2-1; possible D gene TRBD2, 5 bases. This CDR3 comprises 14 residues. With 5 bases removed from V and 9 bases from J, the gap between germline ends came to 17 bases. Per germline, CDR1 SGHTA and CDR2 FQGTGA.

This sequence joins TRBV5-1 and TRBJ1-2; the D gene is possibly TRBD1 (6 bases). V was shortened by 4 bases and J by 3 bases, with 13 bases between the two germline ends. The CDR3 has 14 amino acids. Germline CDR1 is SGHRS and CDR2 is YFSETQ. The CDR3 reads CASSPYRVDYGYTF. In nucleotides, the CDR3 is TGCGCCAGCAGCCCTTACAGGGTCGACTATGGCTACACCTTC.

This chain joins TRBV18 and TRBJ1-1, with D uncertain. The CDR3 runs 14 residues. The V and J ends lost 2 bases and 4 bases respectively, with 11 bases between them. Germline V lookup: CDR1 KGHSH, CDR2 LQKENI. In nucleotides, the CDR3 is TGTGCCAGCTCACCAGTGTCGGAGGGCACTGAAGCTTTCTTT. Amino acid sequence: CASSPVSEGTEAFF. Complete variable domain (other parts from reference TRBV18 and TRBJ1-1): NAGVMQNPRHLVRRRGQEARLRCSPMKGHSHVYWYRQLPEEGLKFMVYLQKENIIDESGMPKERFSAEFPKEGPSILRIQQVVRGDSAAYFCASSPVSEGTEAFFGQGTRLTVV.

The chain employs TRBV5-1 and TRBJ1-1; D unresolved. Trimming left V 5 bases short and J 1 base short, with 12 bases between. The CDR3 runs to 14 residues. The V gene's germline CDR1 is SGHRS and CDR2 YFSETQ. CDR3 DNA sequence: TGCGCCAGCAGTTCAGCAGCGGGGAACACTGAAGCTTTCTTT. It translates to CASSSAAGNTEAFF.

V usage is TRBV9 and J usage is TRBJ2-1; TRBD2 aligns across 16 bases. Looked up from germline, CDR1 is SGDLS and CDR2 is YYNGEE. With 4 bases clipped from V and 2 bases from J, the junction kept 3 bases outside the gene matches. This CDR3 has 17 residues. CDR3 amino acids: CASSPGTSGGAYNEQFF. DNA for the CDR3: TGTGCCAGCAGCCCTGGGACTAGCGGGGGGGCCTACAATGAGCAGTTCTTC.